This passage covers 9 T cell receptor beta chains from one sample sequenced in a study of blood T cell repertoires in COVID-19. Profiling relied on immunoSEQ multiplex PCR, and the TCRdb table lists in-frame clones only, not all of them. Among hundreds of thousands of clones, nearly 90% were seen once, and the ten largest hold 1.7%. Material: PBMCs or T cells enriched from blood (not recorded which). These receptor sequences come from a young woman with acute COVID-19.

This clone has a handful of counts. The V and J genes are TRBV27 and TRBJ2-7; a weak D match, TRBD2 (5 bases). CDR1 and CDR2 (germline): MNHEY, SMNVEV (reference sequence). CDR3 length: 12 residues. V lost 7 bases to trimming and J lost 5 bases, with 12 bases between them. The CDR3 DNA reads TGTGCCAGCACGCGGTGGGAGCACGAGCAGTACTTC. It yields the protein CASTRWEHEQYF.

This clone was counted a few times. The chain couples TRBV19 to TRBJ2-7; the D gene is possibly TRBD1 (6 bases). The CDR3 extends over 14 amino acids. V was shortened by 5 bases and J by 0 bases, with 11 bases between the two germline ends. The germline gives CDR1 LNHDA, CDR2 SQIVND (reference sequence). The CDR3 loop reads CASSRDTFSYEQYF. The CDR3 DNA is TGTGCCAGTAGTCGGGACACCTTCTCCTACGAGCAGTACTTC.

This rearrangement joins TRBV11-2 to TRBJ2-5; 7 positions agree with TRBD2. This CDR3 is built from 16 residues. Trimming removed 8 bases from V and 2 bases from J; junction bases left unmatched: 14. CDR1 is SGHAT, CDR2 FQNNGV, per germline. The CDR3, as DNA: TGTGCCAGCTACGAATTTTCTAGCGGAGTACAAGAGACCCAGTACTTC. Its translation: CASYEFSSGVQETQYF. The full variable domain, completed using reference TRBV11-2 and TRBJ2-5, is EAGVAQSPRYKIIEKRQSVAFWCNPISGHATLYWYQQILGQGPKLLIQFQNNGVVDDSQLPKDRFSAERLKGVDSTLKIQPAKLEDSAVYLCASYEFSSGVQETQYFGPGTRLLVL.

The V gene is TRBV7-9, the J gene TRBJ2-7, with 11 positions matching TRBD1. The ends lost 5 bases at V and 2 bases at J; junction bases unmatched: 8. This CDR3 region has 16 residues. Germline V gene data show CDR1 as SEHNR and CDR2 as FQNEAQ (reference sequence). The CDR3 DNA reads TGTGCCAGCAGCCTGACTCGGACAGGGGGCGCCTACGAGCAGTACTTC. Protein: CASSLTRTGGAYEQYF.

This chain joins TRBV24-1 and TRBJ2-7; D gene ambiguous. V shed 3 bases and J shed 3 bases, with 8 bases lying between them. Germline V gene data show CDR1 as KGHDR and CDR2 as SFDVKD. The length of the CDR3 is 13 residues. For the CDR3, the DNA is TGTGCCACCAGTGATCTTTTCAGCTACGAGCAGTACTTC. It encodes CATSDLFSYEQYF.

The chain has TRBV18 and TRBJ2-7; 7 bases are shared with TRBD2. The CDR3 runs 15 residues. The ends lost 4 bases at V and 1 base at J; junction bases unmatched: 7. The germline CDR1 and CDR2 sequences are KGHSH and LQKENI. The CDR3: CASSRGGGSSYEQYF. Written as DNA, the CDR3 is TGTGCCAGCTCACGTGGCGGGGGTTCGTCCTACGAGCAGTACTTC. Full variable domain (remainder filled in from reference TRBV18 and TRBJ2-7): NAGVMQNPRHLVRRRGQEARLRCSPMKGHSHVYWYRQLPEEGLKFMVYLQKENIIDESGMPKERFSAEFPKEGPSILRIQQVVRGDSAAYFCASSRGGGSSYEQYFGPGTRLTVT.

The V gene is TRBV19, the J gene TRBJ2-3; TRBD1 matches at 7 bases. V gave up 6 bases and J gave up 6 bases; unmatched junction bases: 12. This CDR3 has 15 amino acids. Germline V gene lookup returns CDR1 LNHDA and CDR2 SQIVND (reference sequence). DNA for the CDR3: TGTGCCAGTAGAACGACAGGGAGAATTGTGGATACGCAGTATTTT. It specifies CASRTTGRIVDTQYF.

This chain joins TRBV18 and TRBJ2-7, with TRBD2 identical over 11 bases. CDR1 and CDR2 (germline): KGHSH, LQKENI. CDR3 size: 16 residues. The V gene end was trimmed by 3 bases and the J gene end by 0 bases; junction bases not matched to a gene: 4. CDR3 amino acids: CASSPMGLAASYEQYF. The CDR3 DNA follows: TGTGCCAGCTCACCCATGGGACTAGCGGCCTCCTACGAGCAGTACTTC.

V is TRBV6-5 and J is TRBJ2-5; no clear D. The CDR3 is 13 residues long. The germline gives CDR1 MNHEY, CDR2 SVGAGI. V was trimmed by 6 bases and J by 5 bases, leaving 13 bases between them. Here the CDR3 DNA reads TGTGCCAGCAGCCAGACAAGAAGGGAGACCCAGTACTTC. This translates into CASSQTRRETQYF.